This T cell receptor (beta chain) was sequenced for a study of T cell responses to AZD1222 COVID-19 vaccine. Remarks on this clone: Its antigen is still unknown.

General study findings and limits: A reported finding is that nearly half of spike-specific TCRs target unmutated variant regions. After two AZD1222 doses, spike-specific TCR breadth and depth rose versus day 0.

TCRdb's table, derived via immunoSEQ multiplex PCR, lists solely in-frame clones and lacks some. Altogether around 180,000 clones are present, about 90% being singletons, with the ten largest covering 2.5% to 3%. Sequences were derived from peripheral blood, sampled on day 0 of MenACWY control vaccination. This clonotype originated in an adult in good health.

DNA for the CDR3: TGTGCCAGCGGCCCTCGCACAGATACGCAGTATTTT. The encoded protein is CASGPRTDTQYF. The rearrangement links TRBV27 to TRBJ2-3, with D unresolved. The CDR3 consists of 12 residues. The germline gives CDR1 MNHEY, CDR2 SMNVEV (reference sequence). Trimming pared 8 bases from V and 1 base from J, leaving 7 bases between.